What follows is one T cell receptor (beta chain) and its context. This clone was seen ten or more times. The antigen it binds to is not known. No much larger clone exists at a distance of one base, and base qualities are not known. The CDR3 contains 13 residues, cysteine and phenylalanine counted. This entry keeps only the CDR3 DNA: 39 bases, framed from base 1. Looking up the germline V gene yields CDR1 MGHDK and CDR2 SYGVNS. The V end loses 1 base and the J end loses 7 bases, and a stretch of 9 bases separates them. The library came from PCR. The data were produced on an Illumina HiSeq 4000. High-throughput sequencing was used to profile the TCR beta-chain CDR3 region of each patient. From the authors' description of their analysis: CDR3 differences across clinicopathological groups were used to build a classifier for discriminating distant-metastatic papillary thyroid cancer patients. The Shannon index was used to measure repertoire diversity, and the Morisita-Horn index was used to measure how similar tumor and blood repertoires were. TCRdb reprocessed the public reads (quality trimming at Q25 with fastp, clone calling with MiXCR) and kept in-frame beta chains. The V and J calls follow TCRdb's processing rather than the paper's. Counted in this sample were about 34,000 clones; roughly a sixth of them appeared once. The biggest ten clones account for 6.9% of the sample.

The data belong to a study of metastatic and nonmetastatic thyroid tumors (dated by TCRdb to the early 2020s). Some background on the complete study: The researchers compared repertoires between peripheral blood samples and tumor or nodule tissue samples from patients with malignant or benign thyroid disease. What the research found in general, with its limitations: In both blood and tumor samples, TCR beta diversity was reported to be significantly higher in malignant tumors than in benign nodules.

Before undergoing thyroid surgery, none of the patients had been given any kind of treatment. Patient clinical samples collected from the early 2010s to the late 2010s were retrospectively analysed using T-cell receptor beta sequencing. The sequence links TRBV25-1 to TRBJ2-3; the D gene is unclear. The sample taken for sequencing was blood. The sequence was obtained from a female donor with papillary thyroid cancer or a benign thyroid nodule (not recorded which). Some clones in this sample may be carry-over from other donors' samples. The CDR3: CASSESSWNTQYF. The sequenced DNA is TGTGCCAGCAGTGAATCTTCGTGGAATACGCAGTATTTT.